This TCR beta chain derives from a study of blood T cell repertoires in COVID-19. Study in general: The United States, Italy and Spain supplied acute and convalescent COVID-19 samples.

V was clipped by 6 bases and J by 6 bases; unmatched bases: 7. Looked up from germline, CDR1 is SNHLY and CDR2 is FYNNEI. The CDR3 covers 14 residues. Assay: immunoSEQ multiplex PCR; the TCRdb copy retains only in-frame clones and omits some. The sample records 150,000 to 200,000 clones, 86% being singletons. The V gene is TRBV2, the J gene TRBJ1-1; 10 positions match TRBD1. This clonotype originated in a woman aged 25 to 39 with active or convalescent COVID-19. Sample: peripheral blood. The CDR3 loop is CASRVTGGSAEAFF. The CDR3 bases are TGTGCCAGCAGGGTGACAGGGGGCAGCGCTGAAGCTTTCTTT.